A single sample gave rise to the 28 T cell receptor beta chains below, sequenced in a study of blood T cell repertoires in COVID-19. Only in-frame clones appear in the TCRdb table, and some are missing; sequencing was by immunoSEQ multiplex PCR. The profile shows a few hundred thousand clones, 65% to 90% of them singletons. Sequenced material: peripheral blood. The origin of the receptors is a woman aged 40-49 years who had recovered from COVID-19.

This CDR3 is CASSTRQGTPNQPQHF. CDR3 sequence (DNA): TGTGCCAGCAGCACAAGACAGGGGACTCCCAATCAGCCCCAGCATTTT. This chain uses TRBV21-1 with TRBJ1-5; the table's D call, TRBD1, has no DNA check behind it. TRBV21-1 is recorded as a pseudogene. The CDR3 runs to 16 residues.

The V gene is TRBV18, the J gene TRBJ2-3; perhaps TRBD1 as D (6 bases). Trimming pared 4 bases from V and 4 bases from J, leaving 12 bases between. The CDR3 sequence is 14 residues long. CDR1 and CDR2 from the germline V gene are KGHSH and LQKENI. The CDR3 DNA sequence: TGTGCCAGCTCACTCCGACAGGAACCAGATACGCAGTATTTT. Encoded protein: CASSLRQEPDTQYF.

V usage is TRBV5-6 and J usage is TRBJ2-2, with 7 positions matching TRBD1. V dropped 5 bases and J dropped 5; count of bases not matched to a gene: 9. CDR1 is SGHDT and CDR2 is YYEEEE in the germline V gene. CDR3 length equals 15 residues. The CDR3 protein is CASRRQGTGTGELFF. CDR3 DNA: TGTGCCAGCAGAAGACAGGGAACGGGGACCGGGGAGCTGTTTTTT.

J is TRBJ1-5 and V is TRBV27, with TRBD1 matching 9 bases. The length of the CDR3 is 19 residues. The junction had 18 bases not matched to a gene; V was cut back by 5 bases and J by 4 bases. CDR1 MNHEY and CDR2 SMNVEV come from the germline V gene (reference sequence). The CDR3 DNA reads as TGTGCCAGCAGTCCTCTCAACAGGGGGCAGATTGAGGAGAATCAGCCCCAGCATTTT. Its translation: CASSPLNRGQIEENQPQHF.

The chain recombines TRBV10-3 with TRBJ1-4, with D possibly matching TRBD1 (5 bases). Trimming removed 0 bases at V and 7 bases at J, with 9 bases between. This CDR3 is 14 amino acids long. Germline V gene sequence: CDR1 ENHRY, CDR2 SYGVKD. The CDR3 nucleotides are TGTGCCATCAGTGAGTCCCAGGGTAGTGAAAAACTGTTTTTT. Translating gives CAISESQGSEKLFF.

This clone came up once. V usage is TRBV28 and J usage is TRBJ1-4; D is perhaps TRBD1 (5 bases). The CDR3 covers 15 residues. The germline V gene has CDR1 MDHEN and CDR2 SYDVKM. V lost 6 bases, J lost 4 bases, and 15 bases lay in between. DNA for the CDR3: TGTGCCAGCAGCCTGGCGGGGCCCGGTAATGAAAAACTGTTTTTT. This translates into CASSLAGPGNEKLFF.

The chain uses TRBV18 and TRBJ2-7; TRBD2 agrees at 7 bases. The V gene's germline CDR1 is KGHSH and CDR2 LQKENI. With 6 bases clipped from V and 0 bases from J, the junction kept 5 bases outside the gene matches. The CDR3 has 14 residues. For the CDR3, the DNA is TGTGCCAGCTCCCCCGGCGGGGGCTCCTACGAGCAGTACTTC. It is translated as CASSPGGGSYEQYF. The whole variable domain, remainder taken from reference TRBV18 and TRBJ2-7, is NAGVMQNPRHLVRRRGQEARLRCSPMKGHSHVYWYRQLPEEGLKFMVYLQKENIIDESGMPKERFSAEFPKEGPSILRIQQVVRGDSAAYFCASSPGGGSYEQYFGPGTRLTVT.

J is TRBJ1-5 and V is TRBV28, with D possibly being TRBD1 (6 bases). The length of the CDR3 is 15 residues. Trimming removed 5 bases from V and 2 bases from J, with 13 bases in between. Germline CDR1 is MDHEN and CDR2 is SYDVKM. CDR3 nucleotides: TGTGCCAGCAGTAGTGTGGGGGCGGGCAATCAGCCCCAGCATTTT. Translating gives CASSSVGAGNQPQHF.

J is TRBJ1-1 and V is TRBV6-2 or TRBV6-3; weak D call: TRBD1 (5 bases). The CDR3 runs 13 residues. The germline V gene has CDR1 MNHEY and CDR2 SVGEGT. V lost 2 bases, J lost 6 bases, and 10 bases lay in between. Written as DNA, the CDR3 is TGTGCCAGCAGTTACAAGGGGTCCGCTGAAGCTTTCTTT. Amino acids: CASSYKGSAEAFF.

There are a few counts of this clone. V gene TRBV11-3 combines with J gene TRBJ1-2; 10 bases line up with TRBD1. Germline CDR1 SGHNT, CDR2 YENEEA. V trimming: 5 bases; J trimming: 6 bases; junction bases outside the gene matches: 9. This CDR3 has 15 residues. The CDR3 region has the DNA TGTGCCAGCAGCCCCAGGGGGACAGGGGTGGATGGCTACACCTTC. Protein product: CASSPRGTGVDGYTF.

This clone was recorded a few times. This chain links TRBV6-1 with TRBJ2-3; D possibly corresponds to TRBD1 (5 bases). Germline-derived CDR1 and CDR2 are MNHNS and SASEGT. CDR3 length: 15 residues. V dropped 0 bases and J dropped 2 bases, with 9 bases sitting between them. CDR3 protein: CASSEAGQSTDTQYF. CDR3 in DNA: TGTGCCAGCAGTGAAGCCGGACAATCCACAGATACGCAGTATTTT.

The J gene is TRBJ2-5, the V gene TRBV12-3 or TRBV12-4; D is unclear. The CDR3 spans 13 residues. The V gene lost 1 base and the J gene lost 5 bases, with 8 bases spanning the gap. The CDR3 nucleotides read TGTGCCAGCAGTTTAGGGCATTGGGAGACCCAGTACTTC. The encoded protein is CASSLGHWETQYF.

This clone came up once. This rearrangement joins TRBV14 to TRBJ2-5; D ambiguous. The CDR3 runs to 12 residues. V lost 1 base, J lost 4 bases, and 4 bases lay in between. CDR1 and CDR2 (germline): SGHDN, FVKESK. For the CDR3, the DNA is TGTGCCAGCAGCCAAGCGAGAGAGACCCAGTACTTC. It specifies CASSQARETQYF. The complete variable domain, with remaining parts taken from reference TRBV14 and TRBJ2-5, reads EAGVTQFPSHSVIEKGQTVTLRCDPISGHDNLYWYRRVMGKEIKFLLHFVKESKQDESGMPNNRFLAERTGGTYSTLKVQPAELEDSGVYFCASSQARETQYFGPGTRLLVL.

This chain links TRBV28 with TRBJ2-7; TRBD1 matches at 11 bases. CDR3 size: 13 residues. The V segment lost 6 bases and the J segment 7 bases; nucleotides outside the gene matches: 5. Germline loops: CDR1 MDHEN, CDR2 SYDVKM. The CDR3 spells CASRGTGGREQYF. The CDR3 DNA reads TGTGCCAGCAGAGGGACAGGGGGGCGAGAGCAGTACTTC.

The chain couples TRBV6-2 or TRBV6-3 to TRBJ2-5; 10 bases line up with TRBD2. Germline V lookup: CDR1 MNHEY, CDR2 SVGEGT. J lost 3 bases, V lost 0 bases, and 7 bases had no gene match. The CDR3 runs to 17 residues. For the CDR3, the DNA is TGTGCCAGCAGTTACTCCTCTACCGGGACTAGCGAAGAGACCCAGTACTTC. The encoded protein is CASSYSSTGTSEETQYF.

The gene calls are TRBV12-3 or TRBV12-4 and TRBJ2-1, with D tentatively TRBD2 (5 bases). Trimming stripped 1 base from V and 7 bases from J, with 8 bases between. This CDR3 is built from 13 residues. The CDR3 DNA reads TGTGCCAGCAGTTTAGGGACTTGGAATGAGCAGTTCTTC. It yields the protein CASSLGTWNEQFF.

The CDR3 DNA follows: TGTGCCAGCGGCGGAGACCGGGACAGGGGTAACTATGGCTACACCTTC. Amino acid sequence: CASGGDRDRGNYGYTF. The chain links TRBV9 to TRBJ1-2; 10 positions agree with TRBD1. The germline gives CDR1 SGDLS, CDR2 YYNGEE. The CDR3 runs to 16 residues. V shed 7 bases, J shed 1 base, and the junction held 10 bases outside the gene matches.

The chain couples TRBV28 to TRBJ2-2; 9 nucleotides match TRBD1. CDR1 and CDR2 from the germline V gene are MDHEN and SYDVKM. CDR3 length: 15 residues. Trimming at V came to 4 bases and at J to 6 bases, leaving 6 bases not matched to a gene. CDR3 amino acids: CASSSTGGAAGELFF. CDR3 in DNA: TGTGCCAGCAGTTCAACAGGGGGCGCCGCCGGGGAGCTGTTTTTT. Filled out from reference TRBV28 and TRBJ2-2, the complete variable domain reads DVKVTQSSRYLVKRTGEKVFLECVQDMDHENMFWYRQDPGLGLRLIYFSYDVKMKEKGDIPEGYSVSREKKERFSLILESASTNQTSMYLCASSSTGGAAGELFFGEGSRLTVL.

This clone was seen a single time. One end of the junction fails to match germline, which may point to a read error. The rearrangement links TRBV7-7 to TRBJ2-5; tentatively, D is TRBD1 (6 bases). The CDR3 is made up of 13 amino acids. Germline V lookup: CDR1 SSHAT, CDR2 FNYEAQ (reference sequence). The CDR3 bases are TGTGCTAGCAGCTTTTCAGGGGAAGAGACCCAGTACTTC. This codes for CASSFSGEETQYF. Drawing the rest from reference TRBV7-7 and TRBJ2-5, the complete variable domain is GAGVSQSPRYKVTKRGQDVTLRCDPISSHATLYWYQQALGQGPEFLTYFNYEAQPDKSGLPSDRFSAERPEGSISTLTIQRTEQRDSAMYRCASSFSGEETQYFGPGTRLLVL.

V is TRBV7-8 and J is TRBJ2-7; weak D call: TRBD1 (6 bases). Germline-derived CDR1 and CDR2 are SGHVS and FQNEAQ. V lost 3 bases to trimming and J lost 6 bases, with 12 bases between them. The CDR3 totals 13 residues. The CDR3 sequence: CASSFFLGAEQYF. CDR3 sequence (DNA): TGTGCCAGCAGCTTTTTTCTGGGGGCCGAGCAGTACTTC. Using reference TRBV7-8 and TRBJ2-7 for the parts outside the CDR3, the full variable domain is GAGVSQSPRYKVAKRGQDVALRCDPISGHVSLFWYQQALGQGPEFLTYFQNEAQLDKSGLPSDRFFAERPEGSVSTLKIQRTQQEDSAVYLCASSFFLGAEQYFGPGTRLTVT.

This chain links TRBV11-2 with TRBJ2-7; no clear D. Looked up from germline, CDR1 is SGHAT and CDR2 is FQNNGV. The CDR3 runs 14 residues. V was pared by 6 bases and J by 2 bases, with 14 bases between. CDR3 loop: CASRKPKSAYEQYF. The CDR3 DNA is TGTGCCAGCAGGAAACCAAAGTCAGCCTACGAGCAGTACTTC.

This chain joins TRBV11-3 and TRBJ1-6, with 8 positions matching TRBD1. Germline lookup yields CDR1 SGHNT and CDR2 YENEEA. V was clipped by 4 bases and J by 6 bases; unmatched bases: 5. This CDR3 has 15 amino acids. In DNA form, the CDR3 reads TGTGCCAGCAGCTCGGACCAGGGGGCTAATTCACCCCTCCACTTT. It codes for CASSSDQGANSPLHF.

CDR3 bases: TGTGCCAGCAGTGACAATTCTGAGGGGAACACTGAAGCTTTCTTT. Residues: CASSDNSEGNTEAFF. This rearrangement joins TRBV2 to TRBJ1-1; D is uncertain. The length of the CDR3 is 15 residues. The germline gives CDR1 SNHLY, CDR2 FYNNEI. V lost 3 bases and J lost 1, with 12 bases in between.

In nucleotides, the CDR3 is TGTGCCACCAGCAGAGATTATAACACTGAAGCTTTCTTT. Translated, it gives CATSRDYNTEAFF. J is TRBJ1-1 and V is TRBV15, with D uncertain. The CDR3 sequence is 13 residues long. Germline CDR1 reads LNHNV; CDR2 reads YYDKDF (reference sequence). V was trimmed by 0 bases and J by 2 bases, leaving 4 bases between them.

This clone has a single count. This chain uses TRBV5-4 with TRBJ2-1; D ambiguous. CDR3 size: 12 residues. Germline loops: CDR1 SGHNT, CDR2 YYREEE (reference sequence). The germline V and J ends were trimmed by 5 bases and 9 bases, with 12 bases remaining between them. Here the CDR3 reads CASSPNPGEQFF. The CDR3 bases are TGTGCCAGCAGTCCCAATCCCGGTGAGCAGTTCTTC.

The chain has TRBV3-1 (or the pseudogene TRBV3-2) and TRBJ1-5; D might be TRBD1 (5 bases). Germline lookup yields CDR1 LGHDT and CDR2 YNNKEL (reference sequence). The CDR3 spans 14 residues. Trimming pared 3 bases from V and 5 bases from J, leaving 11 bases between. The CDR3 coding sequence is TGTGCCAGCAGCCAGGGGGGGTCGGATCAGCCCCAGCATTTT. Its translation: CASSQGGSDQPQHF.

This clone has at least ten counts. This rearrangement joins TRBV24-1 to TRBJ1-5, with 8 bases matching TRBD1. V gave up 6 bases and J gave up 3 bases; unmatched junction bases: 3. This CDR3 spans 14 amino acids. The germline gives CDR1 KGHDR, CDR2 SFDVKD. The CDR3: CATSTGGYNQPQHF. As DNA, the CDR3 is TGTGCCACCAGTACAGGGGGTTACAATCAGCCCCAGCATTTT.

This rearrangement joins TRBV7-9 to TRBJ2-1, with 14 bases matching TRBD2. The CDR3 has 18 amino acids. In germline, CDR1 is SEHNR, CDR2 FQNEAQ (reference sequence). V was pared by 2 bases and J by 7 bases, with 10 bases of the junction left unmatched. This CDR3 is CASSLTKSGTSGGNEQFF. CDR3 DNA: TGTGCCAGCAGCTTAACAAAAAGCGGGACTAGCGGGGGAAATGAGCAGTTCTTC.